These T cell receptor beta chains were read from a single sample in a study of blood T cells in healthy people across ages. TCRdb re-derived calls from the 5' RACE reads in MiXCR, one entry per CDR3 protein. Counted here are hundreds of thousands of distinct CDR3 sequences, around 41% occurring once; the ten biggest clones make up 25% to 30%. The sequenced material came from blood. Receptor source: a man older than 75 in good health. Each CDR3 is given with its conserved first and last residue. D genes are given only for firm matches. Where a row states a size, it is once, few, many or the class of an expanded clone; other rows omit it.

TRBJ2-2,TRBV6-2/TRBV6-3,.,.,TGTGCCAGCAGTTACTCTGGTCCTGGGCTAGTTACCGGGGAGCTGTTTTTT,CASSYSGPGLVTGELFF
TRBJ2-1,TRBV7-9,few,.,TGTGCCAGCAGCTCCATAGAGGTCGGTGGTGGCAATGAGCAGTTCTTC,CASSSIEVGGGNEQFF
TRBJ1-1,TRBV5-1,many,TRBD1,TGCGCCAGCAGCCTGGAGGGGGCGAACACTGAAGCTTTCTTT,CASSLEGANTEAFF
TRBJ2-7,TRBV7-2,.,.,TGTGCCAGCAGCTCGGTTTCCCAGCGGTCGGGCGAGCAGTACTTC,CASSSVSQRSGEQYF
TRBJ2-1,TRBV28,.,TRBD2,TGTGCCAGCAGTAAACAGGGGGGACTAGCGGGAAGCTCCTACAATGAGCAGTTCTTC,CASSKQGGLAGSSYNEQFF
TRBJ2-5,TRBV5-5,.,TRBD2,TGTGCCAGCAGCTTGGGACTAGCGGGGGGGAGAACCCAAGAGACCCAGTACTTC,CASSLGLAGGRTQETQYF
TRBJ2-1,TRBV15,few,.,TGTGCCACCAGCTTAAACCGCGGGGCCGGGAGAAGCAATGAGCAGTTCTTC,CATSLNRGAGRSNEQFF
TRBJ1-1,TRBV7-2,.,.,TGTGCCAGCTGTCTCCAGGTGAACACTGAAGCTTTCTTT,CASCLQVNTEAFF
TRBJ2-3,TRBV24-1,.,.,TGTGCCACCAGTGATAGGAGGGGGCGGAGCACAGATACGCAGTATTTT,CATSDRRGRSTDTQYF
TRBJ2-1,TRBV14,.,.,TGTGCCAGCAGCCAAGAGACAGGCTTGGCGCAGTTCTTC,CASSQETGLAQFF
TRBJ2-1,TRBV12-3/TRBV12-4,many,TRBD1,TGTGCCAGCACCATCACAGGGGGACTGAACAATGAGCAGTTCTTC,CASTITGGLNNEQFF
TRBJ2-7,TRBV7-2,few,TRBD1,TGTGCCAGCAGCTTGTTGGTCAGGGGGCACACCTACGAGCAGTACTTC,CASSLLVRGHTYEQYF
TRBJ1-5,TRBV7-2,few,TRBD1,TGTGCCAGCAGCTCGGGACAGGGGGATCAGCCCCAGCATTTT,CASSSGQGDQPQHF
TRBJ2-3,TRBV7-2,.,.,TGTGCCAGCAGCTCACGGGGTTGGAGCACAGATACGCAGTATTTT,CASSSRGWSTDTQYF
TRBJ1-6,TRBV4-1,.,.,TGCGCCAGCAGCCAGGATTGGGGGAGCTCCTATAATTCACCCCTCCACTTT,CASSQDWGSSYNSPLHF
TRBJ2-7,TRBV28,.,TRBD2,TGTGCCAGCAGCCTACCACAGGGACTAGCTCCCGAGCAGTACTTC,CASSLPQGLAPEQYF
TRBJ2-5,TRBV5-1,.,.,TGCGCCAGCAACTTCAACGCGGGGGCTCAAGAGACCCAGTACTTC,CASNFNAGAQETQYF
TRBJ2-3,TRBV20-1,few,.,TGCAGTGCTAGAGAGGGCTCAGCTGGCACAGATACGCAGTATTTT,CSAREGSAGTDTQYF
TRBJ2-3,TRBV4-1,.,.,TGCGCCAGCAGCCAAGCATGGAGCGGCACAGATACGCAGTATTTT,CASSQAWSGTDTQYF
TRBJ2-7,TRBV20-1,few,.,TGCAGTGCTAGAGATCCGCTACCCGACGAGCAGTACTTC,CSARDPLPDEQYF
TRBJ1-6,TRBV4-2,.,.,TGTGCCAGCAGCCCGCAGACAGATTATAATTCACCCCTCCACTTT,CASSPQTDYNSPLHF
TRBJ2-2,TRBV12-3/TRBV12-4,.,.,TGTGCCAGCAGCCCCGTGAGGGTGGCCGGGGAGCTGTTTTTT,CASSPVRVAGELFF
TRBJ2-1,TRBV5-1,many,TRBD1,TGCGCCAGCAGCTGGGACAGCTACAATGAGCAGTTCTTC,CASSWDSYNEQFF
TRBJ2-3,TRBV9,.,.,TGTGCCAGCAGCGTAGGGGGTAGCGGAATCACAGATACGCAGTATTTT,CASSVGGSGITDTQYF
TRBJ2-1,TRBV10-2,few,.,TGCGCCAGCAGTGCGCGGGCCCCCTCATACAATGAGCAGTTCTTC,CASSARAPSYNEQFF
TRBJ1-5,TRBV6-2/TRBV6-3,.,.,TGTGCCAGCAGTTACTCAGACAGGATTGTCCAGCATTTT,CASSYSDRIVQHF
TRBJ1-4,TRBV20-1,.,.,TGCAGTGCTAGAGGGAGGCCCCTCATCGGCGAAAAACTGTTTTTT,CSARGRPLIGEKLFF
TRBJ2-1,TRBV5-6,.,TRBD2,TGTGCCAGCAGCTTGGCAGGTGGGGCGGGAGACTACTACAATGAGCAGTTCTTC,CASSLAGGAGDYYNEQFF
TRBJ2-5,TRBV27,.,TRBD2,TGTGCCAGCAGCATGACTAGCGGGAGTCGTAAGGAGACCCAGTACTTC,CASSMTSGSRKETQYF
TRBJ1-1,TRBV6-1,.,.,TGTGCCAGCAGTGTCAGGCGGCAGAACACTGAAGCTTTCTTT,CASSVRRQNTEAFF
TRBJ2-4,TRBV3-1,.,.,TGTGCCAGCAGCCAAGGCGGGACACCAATAGCCAAAAACATTCAGTACTTC,CASSQGGTPIAKNIQYF
TRBJ1-1,TRBV6-6,few,.,TGTGCCAGCAGTTACGCCGGCCTTGAAGCTTTCTTT,CASSYAGLEAFF
TRBJ2-2,TRBV7-2,.,TRBD2,TGTGCCAGCAGCTTAGATTCCGCTAGCGGGGGCACCGGGGAGCTGTTTTTT,CASSLDSASGGTGELFF
TRBJ2-3,TRBV7-2,.,.,TGTGCCAGCAGCTTGACGGGGCTCACAGATACGCAGTATTTT,CASSLTGLTDTQYF
TRBJ1-2,TRBV20-1,few,.,TGCAGTGCTAGTTCGGGGGCTCCTAACTATGGCTACACCTTC,CSASSGAPNYGYTF
TRBJ1-4,TRBV27,.,.,TGTGCCAGCGGCCGTGGAGGATATTCTGAAAAACTGTTTTTT,CASGRGGYSEKLFF
TRBJ2-1,TRBV7-8,.,.,TGTGCCAGCAGCTTTCCACAGGGAGCCTCCTACAATGAGCAGTTCTTC,CASSFPQGASYNEQFF